Sequencing of this TCR beta chain was carried out in a study of blood T cell repertoires in COVID-19. Study background: Both acute and convalescent COVID-19 samples were obtained from the United States, Italy and Spain. Sources were T cells, B-cell-depleted T cells, or PBMCs; the material itself was cDNA or gDNA.

The CDR3 extends over 15 amino acids. V lost 3 bases, J lost 3 bases, and 6 bases stayed unmatched. Germline V gives CDR1 MNHEY, CDR2 SVGEGT. Libraries were prepared by immunoSEQ multiplex PCR; TCRdb keeps only in-frame clonotypes and omits some of them. The table records under 200,000 clones, around 80% of them present only once. The sample consisted of peripheral blood. The gene calls are TRBV6-2 or TRBV6-3 and TRBJ2-7; 9 nucleotides align to TRBD2. This clonotype was sampled from a man aged 25 to 45 with active or convalescent COVID-19. CDR3 nucleotides: TGTGCCAGCAGTTATCAACTAGCGGGCTACTACGAGCAGTACTTC. Its protein product is CASSYQLAGYYEQYF.